This T cell receptor (beta chain) originates from a study of identical twins. Findings and limits, study-wide: It was out-of-frame TCR alpha sharing in monozygotic twins that models underestimated. Rather than following the same donors, the conclusions depended on cross-sectional statistical analysis.

This clonotype was observed a handful of times. Its target is unknown. It was template switching that added a universal primer site, and there were unique molecular identifiers on the cDNA. One entry per CDR3 protein, called by TCRdb with MiXCR from the 5' RACE reads. The sample lists a few hundred thousand distinct CDR3 sequences, roughly 8.6% occurring once. These data were also reused for a study on yellow fever vaccine responses in identical twins. From that second work: Reportedly, the T cell response mounted by twins to vaccine seemed partly convergent, partly personalized.

This clonotype was obtained from a woman under 30 in good health. Sequences were obtained from memory (CD45RO+) T cells sorted from blood.

The CDR3 DNA follows: TGTGCCAGCACTCCGGGACAGAATCAGCCCCAGCATTTT. Protein sequence: CASTPGQNQPQHF. The chain recombines TRBV7-9 with TRBJ1-5; 7 nucleotides match TRBD1. The CDR3 runs to 13 residues. Germline lookup yields CDR1 SEHNR and CDR2 FQNEAQ (reference sequence). The ends lost 7 bases at V and 4 bases at J; junction bases unmatched: 4.